A single sample gave rise to the 10 T cell receptor beta chains below, sequenced in a study of blood T cells in healthy people across ages. The use of a sample-barcoded 5' primer and a J-beta primer mix characterized a second PCR of roughly 6 to 11 cycles. TCRdb recomputed calls from the 5' RACE reads with MiXCR, one row per CDR3 protein. The repertoire holds around 990,000 distinct CDR3 sequences, with under 40% as singletons. Sequenced sample: blood. Receptors were obtained from a man aged 18 to 30 in good health.

The chain recombines TRBV27 with TRBJ1-5; TRBD1 agrees at 11 bases. The CDR3 covers 17 residues. V shed 3 bases, J shed 5 bases, and the junction held 9 bases outside the gene matches. Germline V gene lookup returns CDR1 MNHEY and CDR2 SMNVEV (reference sequence). The CDR3 region has the DNA TGTGCCAGCAGTTTCCACACTCGGGACAGGGGGGATCAGCCCCAGCATTTT. This sequence encodes CASSFHTRDRGDQPQHF.

This clonotype has ten or more counts. The chain carries TRBV5-1 and TRBJ2-5; D not certain. The V gene lost 5 bases and the J gene lost 2 bases, with 10 bases spanning the gap. Germline lookup yields CDR1 SGHRS and CDR2 YFSETQ. The CDR3 spans 13 residues. The chain's CDR3 is CASSPSGQETQYF. The CDR3 DNA is TGCGCCAGCAGTCCAAGTGGACAAGAGACCCAGTACTTC.

The chain recombines TRBV19 with TRBJ2-1; D gene ambiguous. CDR3 length: 17 amino acids. Germline CDR1 is LNHDA and CDR2 is SQIVND (reference sequence). Trimming took off 5 bases at V and 5 bases at J, with 22 bases between the two ends. CDR3 nucleotides: TGTGCCAGTAGTCCCACCCGTGGGGATTGGAAAAACAATGAGCAGTTCTTC. Its translation is CASSPTRGDWKNNEQFF.

This chain connects TRBV7-2 to TRBJ1-2; D unresolved. The CDR3 sequence is 14 residues long. CDR1 is SGHTA, CDR2 FQGNSA, per germline. V lost 1 base to trimming and J lost 6 bases, with 12 bases between them. CDR3 in DNA: TGTGCCAGCAGCTTAGGGAATAGGGTTGATGGCTACACCTTC. This codes for CASSLGNRVDGYTF.

The sample holds many counts of this clonotype. V usage is TRBV2 and J usage is TRBJ2-2; 7 bases line up with TRBD1. Trimming cost V 5 bases and J 8 bases; bases outside gene matches: 8. The CDR3 spans 14 residues. Germline V lookup: CDR1 SNHLY, CDR2 FYNNEI. Here the CDR3 reads CASSTEGAGGELFF. The CDR3, as DNA: TGTGCCAGCAGTACCGAGGGGGCAGGAGGGGAGCTGTTTTTT.

As to this clonotype: One base away lies a much larger clone, so this may be a sequencing read error. CDR3 sequence: CSARDTRGDNGQFF. In nucleotides, the CDR3 is TGCAGTGCTAGAGATACACGGGGAGACAATGGGCAGTTCTTC. This rearrangement joins TRBV20-1 to TRBJ2-1; D possibly corresponds to TRBD2 (5 bases). The germline V gene has CDR1 DFQATT and CDR2 SNEGSKA (reference sequence). The CDR3 spans 14 residues.

This clonotype was observed a few times. J is TRBJ1-6 and V is TRBV6-5, with D possibly matching TRBD1 (6 bases). The CDR3 spans 18 residues. V lost 2 bases to trimming and J lost 1 base, with 15 bases between them. CDR1 and CDR2 from the germline V gene are MNHEY and SVGAGI. The CDR3 DNA sequence: TGTGCCAGCAGTTACGCCGAGGGGGGTGGGTCCTATAATTCACCCCTCCACTTT. It yields the protein CASSYAEGGGSYNSPLHF.

This clonotype showed up just a few times. The J gene is TRBJ1-1, the V gene TRBV20-1; possible D gene TRBD1, 6 bases. This CDR3 is built from 15 residues. Trimming removed 3 bases from V and 0 bases from J, with 14 bases in between. Germline V gives CDR1 DFQATT, CDR2 SNEGSKA (reference sequence). The CDR3 protein is CSARSVRGVNTEAFF. DNA for the CDR3: TGCAGTGCTAGGTCAGTCAGGGGCGTGAACACTGAAGCTTTCTTT.

The chain couples TRBV20-1 to TRBJ2-1; D ambiguous. The CDR3 has 13 amino acids. Trimming left V 0 bases short and J 13 bases short, with 16 bases between. Per the germline V gene, CDR1 is DFQATT and CDR2 is SNEGSKA (reference sequence). The CDR3 protein is CSARDPRGETQFF. CDR3 DNA sequence: TGCAGTGCTAGAGATCCCAGAGGAGAGACCCAGTTCTTC.

This clonotype was seen a few times. V is TRBV4-3 and J is TRBJ2-3; D not resolved. V dropped 1 base and J dropped 2 bases, with 10 bases sitting between them. The CDR3 consists of 15 residues. Germline V gives CDR1 LGHNA, CDR2 YSLEER. As DNA, the CDR3 is TGCGCCAGCAGCCAAGGCGACTCTTTCACAGATACGCAGTATTTT. This sequence encodes CASSQGDSFTDTQYF.